This TCR beta chain was sequenced for a study of PD-1 blockade in classical Hodgkin lymphoma. General study findings and limits: Diversity similar to that of newly diagnosed patients was seen at baseline in complete responders. According to reports, newly diagnosed patients had lower baseline TCR diversity than healthy donors, and relapsed/refractory patients had lower baseline TCR diversity still. There remain no defined causes for the repertoire differences, which possibly reflect disease activity or prior therapy.

Trimming cost V 5 bases and J 6 bases; bases outside gene matches: 10. Germline V gene sequence: CDR1 MNHEY, CDR2 SMNVEV (reference sequence). The CDR3 covers 15 residues. Only in-frame clones appear in the TCRdb table, and some are missing; sequencing was by immunoSEQ multiplex PCR. The profile shows 8,000 to 9,000 clones, 84% of them singletons. Comments on this clone: Its antigen is still unknown.

There was relapse after autologous stem cell transplantation in every patient, and there was variation in brentuximab vedotin exposure. By magnetic negative selection, CD4+ T cells were purified from thawed PBMCs. This TCR derives from a human donor with classical Hodgkin lymphoma. The chain couples TRBV27 to TRBJ2-1; 7 bases line up with TRBD2. Sequencing used CD4+ T cells from blood, obtained at baseline. The CDR3 DNA reads as TGTGCCAGCAGTCGGTGGCGGGAGACGGGCAATGAGCAGTTCTTC. Its protein is CASSRWRETGNEQFF.